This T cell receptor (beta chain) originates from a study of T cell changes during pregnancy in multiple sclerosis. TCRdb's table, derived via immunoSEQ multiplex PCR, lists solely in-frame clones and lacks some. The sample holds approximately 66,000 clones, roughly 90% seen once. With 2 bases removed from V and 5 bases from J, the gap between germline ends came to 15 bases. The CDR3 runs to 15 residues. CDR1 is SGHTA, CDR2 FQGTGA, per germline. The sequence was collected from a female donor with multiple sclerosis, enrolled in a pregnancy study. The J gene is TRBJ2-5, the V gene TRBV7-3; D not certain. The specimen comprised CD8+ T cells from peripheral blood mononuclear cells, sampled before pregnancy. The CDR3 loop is CASSLGLNPRETQYF. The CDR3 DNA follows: TGTGCCAGCAGCTTAGGGCTCAACCCCCGGGAGACCCAGTACTTC.